This T cell receptor (beta chain) derives from a study of T-cell reconstitution after alpha-beta-depleted transplantation in children. The CDR3 runs to 13 residues. V lost 7 bases and J lost 5, with 17 bases in between. Germline CDR1 SQVTM, CDR2 ANQGSEA. There are a few counts of this clonotype. Its specificity is not known. Unique molecular identifiers were incorporated when the TCRbeta library was constructed. TCRdb reprocessed the PCR reads via MiXCR and lists one record per CDR3 protein. The sample lists approximately 650,000 distinct CDR3 sequences; around 14% were seen once. Findings and limits, study-wide: High day-60 TCRbeta diversity in some patients came from surviving recipient T cells and thymic progenitors. Newly produced T cells mostly accounted for T-cell counts and diversity one year post-transplant. At around two months after transplant, the alpha-beta T cells were reportedly derived from several hundred expanded clones that came from non-depleted graft cells.

The chain combines TRBV29-1 with TRBJ2-5; TRBD1 might be the D (6 bases). This sequence originates from a girl aged 2-10 years with congenital amegakaryocytic thrombocytopenia, due to receive a stem cell transplant. The source material was PBMCs, sampled before TCRalphabeta/CD19-depleted stem cell transplant. CDR3 sequence (DNA): TGCAGCGCTACAACAGGGTTTGCGGAGACCCAGTACTTC. Its translation: CSATTGFAETQYF.